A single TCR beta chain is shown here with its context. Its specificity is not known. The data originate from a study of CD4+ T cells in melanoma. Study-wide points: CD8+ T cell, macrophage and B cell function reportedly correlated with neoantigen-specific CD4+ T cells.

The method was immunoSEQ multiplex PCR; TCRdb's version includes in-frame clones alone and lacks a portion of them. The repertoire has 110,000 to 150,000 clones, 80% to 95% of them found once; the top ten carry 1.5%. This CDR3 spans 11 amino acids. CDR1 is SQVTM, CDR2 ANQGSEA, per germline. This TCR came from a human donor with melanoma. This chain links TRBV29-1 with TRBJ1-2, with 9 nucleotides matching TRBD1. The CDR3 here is CRRDRAYGYTF. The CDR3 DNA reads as TGCAGGAGGGACAGGGCCTATGGCTACACCTTC.